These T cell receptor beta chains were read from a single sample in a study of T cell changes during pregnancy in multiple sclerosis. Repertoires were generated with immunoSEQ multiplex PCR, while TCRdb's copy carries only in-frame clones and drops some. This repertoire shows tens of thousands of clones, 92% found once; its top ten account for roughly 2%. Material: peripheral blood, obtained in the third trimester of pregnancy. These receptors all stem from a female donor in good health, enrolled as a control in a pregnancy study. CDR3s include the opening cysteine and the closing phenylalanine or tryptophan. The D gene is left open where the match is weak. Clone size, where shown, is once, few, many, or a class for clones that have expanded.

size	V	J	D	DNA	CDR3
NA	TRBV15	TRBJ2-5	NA	TGTGCCACCAGTCCCAGAGACAGTCGTAGGTACTTC	CATSPRDSRRYF
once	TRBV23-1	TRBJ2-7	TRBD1	TGCGCCAGCAGTCAAACGGACAGGGACCTCCTCTACGAGCAGTACTTC	CASSQTDRDLLYEQYF
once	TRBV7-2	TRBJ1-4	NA	TGTGCCAGCAGCTCCCCAGGAGGAGGAAAACTGTTTTTT	CASSSPGGGKLFF
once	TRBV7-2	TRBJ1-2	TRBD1	TGTGCCAGCAGCCCCTTGGCGACAGGGAATGGCTACACCTTC	CASSPLATGNGYTF
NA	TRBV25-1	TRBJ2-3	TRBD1	TGTGCCAGCAGTAGGACAGGGGCCCCCACAGATACGCAGTATTTT	CASSRTGAPTDTQYF
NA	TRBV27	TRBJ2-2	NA	TGTGCCAGCAGTTTCCGGGGGGCACACACCGGGGAGCTGTTTTTT	CASSFRGAHTGELFF
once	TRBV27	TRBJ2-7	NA	TGTGCCAGCAGTTCCTCAGGGAAGGGGTCCTACGAGCAGTACTTC	CASSSSGKGSYEQYF
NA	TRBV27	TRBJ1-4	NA	TGTGCCAGCAGGATGTCCGGGGGTAGTAATGAAAAACTGTTTTTT	CASRMSGGSNEKLFF
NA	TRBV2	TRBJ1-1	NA	TGTGCCAGCCGACTCCTGAACACTGAAGCTTTCTTT	CASRLLNTEAFF
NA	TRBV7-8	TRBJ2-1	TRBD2	TGTGCCAGCAGCTTTGCTGCGGGAGGGCTCGTCGATGAGCAGTTCTTC	CASSFAAGGLVDEQFF
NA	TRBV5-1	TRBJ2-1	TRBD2	TGCGCCAGCAGCTTAGGCGGGGGACCTTACAATGAGCAGTTCTTC	CASSLGGGPYNEQFF
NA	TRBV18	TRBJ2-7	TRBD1	TGTGCCAGCTCACCATCAGGGGGCCCCTACGATGAGCAGTACTTC	CASSPSGGPYDEQYF
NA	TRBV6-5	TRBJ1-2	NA	TGTGCCAGCAGCCCCGACACCGGCTATGGCTACACCTTC	CASSPDTGYGYTF
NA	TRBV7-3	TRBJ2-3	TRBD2	TGTGCCAGCAGCTTAGGGACTAGCGGGGGGGAGGGGGTCACAGATACGCAGTATTTT	CASSLGTSGGEGVTDTQYF
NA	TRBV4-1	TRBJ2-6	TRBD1	TGCGCCAGCAGCCAAGGGGACAGCAGCTCTGGGGCCAACGTCCTGACTTTC	CASSQGDSSSGANVLTF
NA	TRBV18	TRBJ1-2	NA	TGTGCCAGCTCACCATTAGGAGAACAGGGCTCTAACTATGGCTACACCTTC	CASSPLGEQGSNYGYTF
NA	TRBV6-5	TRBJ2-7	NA	TGTGCCAGCACCCCTACCGGTTTTCCCTCCTACGAGCAGTACTTC	CASTPTGFPSYEQYF
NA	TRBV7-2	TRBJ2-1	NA	TGTGCCAGCAGCTTATCCGTTGAGCAGTTCTTC	CASSLSVEQFF
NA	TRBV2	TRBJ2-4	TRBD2	TGTGCCAGCAGTGATGGGGCGGGAGTAGCCAAAAACATTCAGTACTTC	CASSDGAGVAKNIQYF
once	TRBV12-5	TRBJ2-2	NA	TGTGCTAGTGGGCAGGGACATCAGCGGGGGGAGCTGTTTTTT	CASGQGHQRGELFF
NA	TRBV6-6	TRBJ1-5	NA	TGTGCCAGCACCCAACGGTTGACAGTAAATCAGCCCCAGCATTTT	CASTQRLTVNQPQHF
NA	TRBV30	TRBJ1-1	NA	TGTGCCTGGAGAGTCGGGAACACTGAAGCTTTCTTT	CAWRVGNTEAFF
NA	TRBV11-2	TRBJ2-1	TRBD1	TGTGCCAGCAGCCAGACAGGGGGCTACAATGAGCAGTTCTTC	CASSQTGGYNEQFF
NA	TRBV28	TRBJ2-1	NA	TGTGCCAGCAGCTCTATTCTGGGGGGAAACAATGAGCAGTTCTTC	CASSSILGGNNEQFF
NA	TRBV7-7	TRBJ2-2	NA	TGTGCTAGCAGCTCGGATGACAGAGTCCCGAACACCGGGGAGCTGTTTTTT	CASSSDDRVPNTGELFF
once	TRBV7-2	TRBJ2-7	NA	TGTGCCAGCAGCTTGGCCCCAGGGGTAGGGGAGCAGTACTTC	CASSLAPGVGEQYF